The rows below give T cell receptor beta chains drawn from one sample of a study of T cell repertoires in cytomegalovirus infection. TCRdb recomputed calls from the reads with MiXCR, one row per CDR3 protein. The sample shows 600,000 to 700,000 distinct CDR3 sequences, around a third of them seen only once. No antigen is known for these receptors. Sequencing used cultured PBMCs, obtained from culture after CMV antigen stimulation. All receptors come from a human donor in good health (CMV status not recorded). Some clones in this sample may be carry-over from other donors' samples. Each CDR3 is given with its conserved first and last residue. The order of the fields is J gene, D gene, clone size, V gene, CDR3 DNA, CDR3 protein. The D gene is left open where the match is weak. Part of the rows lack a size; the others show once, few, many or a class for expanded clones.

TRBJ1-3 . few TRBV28 TGTGCCAGCAGTCTTACCCCGTCTGGAAACACCATATATTTT CASSLTPSGNTIYF
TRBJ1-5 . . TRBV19 TGTGCCAGTAGTATTCGAGATATGAGTCAGCCCCAGCATTTT CASSIRDMSQPQHF
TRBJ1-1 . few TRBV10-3 TGTGCCATCAGTGAGGATGGAAGGACAGCGAACACTGAAGCTTTCTTT CAISEDGRTANTEAFF
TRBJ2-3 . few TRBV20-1 TGCAGTGCCCCCCGGGGGCGGGGACGGCCCACAGATACGCAGTATTTT CSAPRGRGRPTDTQYF
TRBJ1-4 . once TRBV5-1 TGCGCCAGCAGCCGACCGGACAGACCTAATGAAAAACTGTTTTTT CASSRPDRPNEKLFF
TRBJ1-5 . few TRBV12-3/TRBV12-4 TGTGCCAGCAGCCCGGTGTCCAGGGACGATCGAGCCCAGCATTTT CASSPVSRDDRAQHF
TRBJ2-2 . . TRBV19 TGTGCCAGTAGTATATTGTTGACAGCGACCGGGGAGCTGTTTTTT CASSILLTATGELFF
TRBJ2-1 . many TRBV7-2 TGTGCCAGCAGCTTAGGTGGCAGGGGCCCCGATGAGCAGTTCTTC CASSLGGRGPDEQFF
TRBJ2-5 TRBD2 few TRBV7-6 TGTGCCAGCAGTTACATGGCGGGGGAGGAGACCCAGTACTTC CASSYMAGEETQYF
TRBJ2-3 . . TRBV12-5 TGTGCTAGTGGTCAGAGGGGGGACTCCACAGATACGCAGTATTTT CASGQRGDSTDTQYF
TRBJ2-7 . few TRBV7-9 TGTGCCAGCAGCTTAGATCCCTCGGAGGGTGCCTACGAGCAGTACTTC CASSLDPSEGAYEQYF
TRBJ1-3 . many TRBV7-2 TGTGCCAGCAGCTTAGGGCAGGGTGGAAACACCATATATTTT CASSLGQGGNTIYF
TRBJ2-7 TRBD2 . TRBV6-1 TGTGCCAGCAGTAGATTGTCGGGACTAGCGGCTTTGGCGCAGTACTTC CASSRLSGLAALAQYF
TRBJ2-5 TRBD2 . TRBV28 TGTGCCAGCAGTTTCACTAGCGGGGGGAAGCAGACCCAGTACTTC CASSFTSGGKQTQYF
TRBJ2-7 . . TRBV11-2 TGTGCCAGCAGCGTTAGCGGAGGAGCGGGCTACGAGCAGTACTTC CASSVSGGAGYEQYF
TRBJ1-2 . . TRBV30 TGTGCCTGGAGTGGGAACGCTAGAGCCTATGGCTACACCTTC CAWSGNARAYGYTF
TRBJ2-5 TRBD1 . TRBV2 TGTGCCAGCAGCGCTCAGGGGGAGGAGACCCAGTACTTC CASSAQGEETQYF
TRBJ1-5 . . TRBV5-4 TGTGCCAGCAGCCCTGGGACGGATAGCAATCAGCCCCAGCATTTT CASSPGTDSNQPQHF
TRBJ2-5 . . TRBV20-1 TGCAGTGCTAGTCCGGACAGTATGGGGGAGACCCAGTACTTC CSASPDSMGETQYF
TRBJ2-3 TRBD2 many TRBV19 TGTGCCAGTAGCGGGGGACTAGCGGGAACACCTAGCACAGATACGCAGTATTTT CASSGGLAGTPSTDTQYF
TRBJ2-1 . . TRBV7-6 TGTGCCAGCAGCTTGGAGGGTCTCAATGAGCAGTTCTTC CASSLEGLNEQFF
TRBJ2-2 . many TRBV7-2 TGTGCCAGCAGCTTAGGAGGGGCCAACACCGGGGAGCTGTTTTTT CASSLGGANTGELFF
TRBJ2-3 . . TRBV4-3 TGCGCCAGCAGCCAAGCACGGCAGCATACGCAGTATTTT CASSQARQHTQYF
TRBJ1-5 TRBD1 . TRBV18 TGTGCCAGCTCACTTGGGACAGGGATTTTCCAGCCCCAGCATTTT CASSLGTGIFQPQHF
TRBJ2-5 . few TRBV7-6 TGTGCCAGCAGCCCACCTAACGGTCAAGAGACCCAGTACTTC CASSPPNGQETQYF
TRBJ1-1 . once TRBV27 TGTGCCAGCAGTTTATCGGGAAGGGTAGCCACTGAAGCTTTCTTT CASSLSGRVATEAFF
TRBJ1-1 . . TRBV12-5 TGTGCTAGTGGTTTGGTATTGCGGGACGGAATGAACACTGAAGCTTTCTTT CASGLVLRDGMNTEAFF
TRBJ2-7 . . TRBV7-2 TGTGCCAGCAGCTTTGGGGAGAGGCTCGAGCAGTACTTC CASSFGERLEQYF
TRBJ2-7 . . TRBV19 TGTGCCAGTAGTCCCACCGGGACAACCTACGAGCAGTACTTC CASSPTGTTYEQYF
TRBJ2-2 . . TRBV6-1 TGTGCCAGCGTGGGGTTCAACACCGGGGAGCTGTTTTTT CASVGFNTGELFF
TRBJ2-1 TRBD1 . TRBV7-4 TGTGCCAGCAGCTTAGGCCGGACAGGGGGCAATGAGCAGTTCTTC CASSLGRTGGNEQFF
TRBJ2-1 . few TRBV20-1 TGCAGTGCTGGGACGTTACACGACAATGAGCAGTTCTTC CSAGTLHDNEQFF
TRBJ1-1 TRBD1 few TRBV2 TGTGCCAGCACAAGTCAAGGGGGCCTCGAAGCTTTCTTT CASTSQGGLEAFF
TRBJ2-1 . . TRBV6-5 TGTGCCAGCAGTCGTAGGGGCTCTGGTGGACTAAACAATGAGCAGTTCTTC CASSRRGSGGLNNEQFF
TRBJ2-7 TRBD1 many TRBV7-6 TGTGCCAGCAGCTCGCTCCGGGACAGGGCCTACGAGCAGTACTTC CASSSLRDRAYEQYF
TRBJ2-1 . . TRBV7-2 TGTGCCAGCAGCTTACAGACAAGCTCCTACAATGAGCAGTTCTTC CASSLQTSSYNEQFF
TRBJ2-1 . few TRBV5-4 TGTGCCAGCAGCTCGGAGGACACTTCCTACAATGAGCAGTTCTTC CASSSEDTSYNEQFF
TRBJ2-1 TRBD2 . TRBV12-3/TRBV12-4 TGTGCCAGCAGACCCGGTTGGGGACTAGCTTACAATGAGCAGTTCTTC CASRPGWGLAYNEQFF
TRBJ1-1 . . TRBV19 TGTGCCAGTAGTTCCAAAACCAGAGCGTATGAAGCTTTCTTT CASSSKTRAYEAFF
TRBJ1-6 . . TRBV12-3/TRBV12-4 TGTGCCAGCAGTTTAGCAGGTGGCAGCTCACCCCTCCACTTT CASSLAGGSSPLHF
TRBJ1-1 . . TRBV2 TGTGCCACTACAGAACAGAACACTGAAGCTTTCTTT CATTEQNTEAFF
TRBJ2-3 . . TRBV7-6 TGTGCCAGCAGCTCCCGCGAGGAGGGAAGGATTTACACAGATACGCAGTATTTT CASSSREEGRIYTDTQYF
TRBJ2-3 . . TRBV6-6 TGTGCCAGCAGACCCGCGGGCGGGACACGTCCGAGCACAGATACGCAGTATTTT CASRPAGGTRPSTDTQYF
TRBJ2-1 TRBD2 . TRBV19 TGTGCCAGTAGTATAGATCACACTAGCGGGACCTACAATGAGCAGTTCTTC CASSIDHTSGTYNEQFF
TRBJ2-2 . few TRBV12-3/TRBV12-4 TGTGCCAGCAGAACGAGGCGTGGCGGGGAGCTGTTTTTT CASRTRRGGELFF
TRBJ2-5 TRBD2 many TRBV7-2 TGTGCCAGCAGAGTCACTAGCGGCCAAGAGACCCAGTACTTC CASRVTSGQETQYF
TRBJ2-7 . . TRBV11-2 TGTGCCAGCAGCCAGACTACCTCCTACGAGCAGTACTTC CASSQTTSYEQYF
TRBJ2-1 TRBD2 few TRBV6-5 TGTGCCAGTCGAGCGGGGCTAACCTACAATGAGCAGTTCTTC CASRAGLTYNEQFF
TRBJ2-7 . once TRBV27 TGTGCCAGCAGTTACGCCGGGGCCCGGGAGTCGTACTTC CASSYAGARESYF
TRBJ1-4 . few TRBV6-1 TGTGCCAGCAGTGAAATCGGGGGAGAAGAAAAACTGTTTTTT CASSEIGGEEKLFF
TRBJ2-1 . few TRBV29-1 TGCAGCGTTGAGTGGACAGACTACAATGAGCAGTTCTTC CSVEWTDYNEQFF
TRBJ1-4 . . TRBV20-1 TGCAGTGCTAATACAGGGTTCGACGAAAAACTGTTTTTT CSANTGFDEKLFF
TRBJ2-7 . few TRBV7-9 TGTGCCAGCAGCTTAACTAAGGGGTCCTCCTACGAGCAGTACTTC CASSLTKGSSYEQYF
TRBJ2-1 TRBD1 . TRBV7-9 TGTGCCAGCAGCTACCCCAAGACAGGGGTGGGCAATGAGCAGTTCTTC CASSYPKTGVGNEQFF
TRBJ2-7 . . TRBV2 TGTGCCAGCAGCAAGATGGGGTCCTTTGACGAGCAGTACTTC CASSKMGSFDEQYF
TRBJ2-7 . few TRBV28 TGTGCCAGCACGGGGCCTAGCTACGAGCAGTACTTC CASTGPSYEQYF
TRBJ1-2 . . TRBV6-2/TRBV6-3 TGTGCCAGCATTAGGGGGGGGGAACAGACCTTC CASIRGGEQTF
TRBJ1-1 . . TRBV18 TGTGCCAGCTCACCACCGGGGGCCGCAGGAAACACTGAAGCTTTCTTT CASSPPGAAGNTEAFF
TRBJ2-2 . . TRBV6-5 TGTGCCAGCAGCAAGAGGGGAACCGGGGAGCTGTTTTTT CASSKRGTGELFF
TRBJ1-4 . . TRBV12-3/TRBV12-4 TGTGCCAGTTCCCCGGAGGGTGAAAAACTGTTTTTT CASSPEGEKLFF